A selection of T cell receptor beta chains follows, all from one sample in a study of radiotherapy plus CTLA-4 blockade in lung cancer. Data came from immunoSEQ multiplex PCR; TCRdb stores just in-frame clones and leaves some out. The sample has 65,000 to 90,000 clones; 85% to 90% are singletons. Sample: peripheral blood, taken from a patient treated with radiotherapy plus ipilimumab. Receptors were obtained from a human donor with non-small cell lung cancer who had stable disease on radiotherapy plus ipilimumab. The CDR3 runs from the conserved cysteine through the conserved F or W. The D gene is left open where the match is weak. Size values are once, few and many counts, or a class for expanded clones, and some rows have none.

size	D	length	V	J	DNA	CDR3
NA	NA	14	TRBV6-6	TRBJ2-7	TGTGCCAGCAGTCTCGGAGGGCCCCCCTACGAGCAGTACTTC	CASSLGGPPYEQYF
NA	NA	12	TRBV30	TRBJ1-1	TGTGCCTGGAGTTACGAAGAGATCAAGGCTTTCTTT	CAWSYEEIKAFF
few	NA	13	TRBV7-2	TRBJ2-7	TGTGCCAGCAGCACTTTGGACACAACCGAGCAGTACTTC	CASSTLDTTEQYF
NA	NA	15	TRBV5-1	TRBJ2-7	TGCGCCAGCAGCCCGAGGGCGCGTCAGGGGGGCGAGCAGTACTTC	CASSPRARQGGEQYF
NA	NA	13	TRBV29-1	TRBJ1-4	TGCAGCGTTGACCGGGCCGAGGGAGAAAAACTGTTTTTT	CSVDRAEGEKLFF
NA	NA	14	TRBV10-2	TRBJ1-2	TGCGCCAGCAGTGAGCGGGACGGAAACTATGGCTACACCTTC	CASSERDGNYGYTF
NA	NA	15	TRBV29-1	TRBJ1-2	TGCAGCGTTGAAGAGCAGGGTAAGGTAGCTAATGGCTACACCTTC	CSVEEQGKVANGYTF
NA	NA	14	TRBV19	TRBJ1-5	TGTGCCAGTGTCACCGGGCATAGCAATCAGCCCCAGCATTTT	CASVTGHSNQPQHF
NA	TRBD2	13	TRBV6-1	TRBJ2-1	TGTGCCAGCAAGGAGACGGGAGGGTATGAGCAGTTCTTC	CASKETGGYEQFF
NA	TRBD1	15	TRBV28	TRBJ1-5	TGTGCCAGCAGTCCGCATCAGGGACAGGGACAGCCCCAGCATTTT	CASSPHQGQGQPQHF
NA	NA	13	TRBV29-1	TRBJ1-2	TGCAGCGTTGATTCTGGGGACGACTATGGCTACACCTTC	CSVDSGDDYGYTF
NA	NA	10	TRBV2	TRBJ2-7	TGTGCCAGCACCCAGGGCGAGCAGTACTTC	CASTQGEQYF
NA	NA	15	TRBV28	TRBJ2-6	TGTGCCAGCAGTACCCAGGGCTCTGGGGCCAACGTCCTGACTTTC	CASSTQGSGANVLTF
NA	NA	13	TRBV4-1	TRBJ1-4	TGCGCCAGCAGCATAAGAGAGAATGAAAAACTGTTTTTT	CASSIRENEKLFF
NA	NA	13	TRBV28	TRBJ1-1	TGTGCCACCCGAGGCAGGATGAACACTGAAGCTTTCTTT	CATRGRMNTEAFF
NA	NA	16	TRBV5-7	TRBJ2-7	TGTGCCAGCAGCTTATCGTCCCGGGGTTCGTCCTACGAGCAGTACTTC	CASSLSSRGSSYEQYF
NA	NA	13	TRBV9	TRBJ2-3	TGTGCCAGCGGTCCGACTTCCACAGATACGCAGTATTTT	CASGPTSTDTQYF
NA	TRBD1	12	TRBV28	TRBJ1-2	TGTGCCAGCAGTTTCTTCAGGGGGCTGGACACCTTC	CASSFFRGLDTF
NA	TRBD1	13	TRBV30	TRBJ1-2	TGTGCCTGGGATTACGGACAGGGGTTTGGCTACACCTTC	CAWDYGQGFGYTF
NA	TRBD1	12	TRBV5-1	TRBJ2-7	TGCGCCAACAGAAGGGACAGCAACGAGCAGTACTTC	CANRRDSNEQYF
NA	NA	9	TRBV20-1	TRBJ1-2	TGCAGTGCTTCGAGGGGCTACACCTTC	CSASRGYTF
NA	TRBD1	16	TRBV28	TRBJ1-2	TGTGCCAGCAGTCCAGAGAGCGGACAGGGGTTGTTTGGCTACACCTTC	CASSPESGQGLFGYTF
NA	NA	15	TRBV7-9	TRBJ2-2	TGTGCCAGCAGCTGGGGGACGGGGGACACCGGGGAGCTGTTTTTT	CASSWGTGDTGELFF